The clone carrying this T cell receptor beta chain showed up many times. Its antigen remains unknown. The CDR3 loop spans 15 amino acids. The germline CDR1 and CDR2 sequences are MNHEY and SMNVEV (reference sequence). The J segment lost 5 bases and the V segment lost 3 bases, leaving 7 bases of the junction unmatched. The data originate from a study of T cell responses to AZD1222 COVID-19 vaccine. Study-wide points: As reported, nearly half of all spike-specific TCRs target variant regions that are unmutated. Donors in the cohort were predominantly white British and more often female, and clonal diversity was possibly underestimated. Increased Spike-specific TCR breadth and depth were observed after two AZD1222 doses.

The data were produced by immunoSEQ multiplex PCR, yet TCRdb's version contains in-frame clones alone and is incomplete. The table records approximately 130,000 clones, roughly 87% of them present only once. The specimen comprised peripheral blood, sampled 28 days after the second AZD1222 dose. The chain has TRBV27 and TRBJ2-5, with 9 bases matching TRBD2. This receptor was identified in an adult who received the AZD1222 COVID-19 vaccine. CDR3: CASSLLAGAHETQYF. CDR3 sequence (DNA): TGTGCCAGCAGTTTGTTAGCGGGGGCTCACGAGACCCAGTACTTC.